These T cell receptor beta chains were read from a single sample in a study of monozygotic twins with inflammatory bowel disease. Reprocessing the 5' RACE reads, TCRdb reports a single entry for every CDR3 protein and omits DNA. The listing records about 300,000 distinct CDR3 sequences. Sequencing was carried out using blood. Receptors originate from a human donor with ulcerative colitis or Crohn's disease, or a healthy co-twin of an affected twin (not recorded which). Both conserved end residues are part of each CDR3.

v_gene,j_gene,CDR3aa
TRBV7-2,TRBJ2-7,CASSLSSVSSYEQYF
TRBV18,TRBJ2-5,CASSSLRGEKTQYF
TRBV28,TRBJ2-7,CASSQGSYEQYF
TRBV5-6,TRBJ1-5,CASSHRDRGVSNQPQHF
TRBV11-2,TRBJ2-1,CASSNDYYNEQFF
TRBV20-1,TRBJ1-2,CSVASGYNYGYTF
TRBV25-1,TRBJ2-7,CASSVGSRDRGRHEQYF
TRBV5-6,TRBJ2-7,CASSRTGRPYEQYF
TRBV7-2,TRBJ2-2,CASSLVGGVANTGELFF
TRBV14,TRBJ2-1,CASSQAQGGRYNEQFF
TRBV11-1,TRBJ2-1,CASSLWLRSGPGAYNEQFF
TRBV4-2,TRBJ2-7,CASSPVTVGAGVRYEQYF
TRBV7-9,TRBJ2-1,CASSLSSGGADEQFF
TRBV7-3,TRBJ2-5,CASSLNGRVRPETQYF
TRBV10-3,TRBJ2-7,CAITRNGEGYEQYF
TRBV11-2,TRBJ2-7,CASSLDLGQPYEQYF
TRBV12-3/TRBV12-4,TRBJ1-5,CASGNNQPQHF
TRBV7-2,TRBJ2-7,CASSPLQHSELFEQYF
TRBV6-1,TRBJ2-2,CASSRGGTSGELFF
TRBV24-1,TRBJ2-7,CATSDPGGPGEQYF